The rows below give T cell receptor beta chains drawn from one sample of a study of blood T cell repertoires in COVID-19. Assay: immunoSEQ multiplex PCR; the TCRdb copy retains only in-frame clones and omits some. The sample records hundreds of thousands of clones, 88% being singletons. Sequenced: peripheral blood. The source of these receptors is a woman between 50 and 59 years old with COVID-19, enrolled during active disease. Each CDR3 is given with its conserved first and last residue. D genes are given only for firm matches. Size values are once, few and many counts, or a class for expanded clones, and some rows have none.

v_call	clone_size	d_call	j_call	cdr3_aa	cdr3_nt
TRBV9	NA	TRBD1	TRBJ1-1	CASSAGTANTEAFF	TGTGCCAGCAGCGCCGGGACAGCGAACACTGAAGCTTTCTTT
TRBV30	NA	TRBD1	TRBJ1-2	CAWADRGRDGYTF	TGTGCCTGGGCGGACAGGGGGCGGGATGGCTACACCTTC
TRBV12-3/TRBV12-4	NA	NA	TRBJ2-1	CASSSQRNEQFF	TGTGCCAGCAGTTCTCAGAGGAATGAGCAGTTCTTC
TRBV11-3	NA	TRBD2	TRBJ2-5	CASSLDGTSGETQYF	TGTGCCAGCAGCTTAGATGGGACTAGCGGCGAGACCCAGTACTTC
TRBV28	once	NA	TRBJ1-2	CASSFPDNPQGFYGYTF	TGTGCCAGCAGTTTCCCTGACAATCCCCAGGGTTTCTATGGCTACACCTTC
TRBV3-1/TRBV3-2	NA	NA	TRBJ2-5	CASSLRQSQETQYF	TGTGCCAGCAGCTTACGACAGTCCCAAGAGACCCAGTACTTC
TRBV27	NA	NA	TRBJ1-6	CASSLQTPGGGNSPLHF	TGTGCCAGCAGTTTACAGACCCCCGGGGGGGGGAATTCACCCCTCCACTTT
TRBV18	NA	NA	TRBJ1-2	CASSAKGEGYTF	TGTGCCAGCTCGGCAAAGGGGGAAGGCTACACCTTC
TRBV4-1	NA	TRBD1	TRBJ1-4	CASSQVGTGYEKLFF	TGCGCCAGCAGCCAAGTAGGGACAGGGTATGAAAAACTGTTTTTT
TRBV30	once	TRBD2	TRBJ2-1	CAWSGLAGDREQFF	TGTGCCTGGAGTGGGTTAGCGGGGGATAGGGAGCAGTTCTTC
TRBV11-3	NA	NA	TRBJ2-7	CASSFGAFNEQYF	TGTGCCAGCAGCTTTGGGGCTTTCAACGAGCAGTACTTC
TRBV5-8	NA	NA	TRBJ2-1	CASSLGQGYEQFF	TGTGCCAGCAGCTTGGGGCAGGGATATGAGCAGTTCTTC
TRBV9	few	TRBD1	TRBJ1-2	CASSLRTGTYGYTF	TGTGCCAGCAGCCTTCGGACAGGAACTTATGGCTACACCTTC
TRBV7-9	NA	NA	TRBJ1-5	CASSLEGGSTQHF	TGTGCCAGCAGCTTAGAAGGAGGCAGTACCCAGCATTTT
TRBV19	once	NA	TRBJ2-1	CASISSQSDEQFF	TGTGCCAGTATAAGTAGCCAAAGCGATGAGCAGTTCTTC
TRBV30	NA	NA	TRBJ1-2	CAWSLRMYGYTF	TGTGCCTGGAGTCTCAGAATGTATGGCTACACCTTC
TRBV18	NA	NA	TRBJ2-1	CASSLAFKRGNEQFF	TGTGCCAGCTCACTAGCGTTTAAGCGCGGGAATGAGCAGTTCTTC
TRBV10-2	NA	TRBD1	TRBJ1-2	CASSDYRGLYGYTF	TGCGCCAGCAGTGATTACAGGGGCCTCTATGGCTACACCTTC
TRBV7-3	NA	NA	TRBJ2-2	CASSLTLTVTGELFF	TGTGCCAGCAGCTTAACCCTGACAGTCACCGGGGAGCTGTTTTTT
TRBV5-1	NA	NA	TRBJ1-4	CASSLAGLGGEKLFF	TGCGCCAGCAGCTTGGCCGGTCTCGGAGGGGAAAAACTGTTTTTT
TRBV9	NA	NA	TRBJ2-5	CASSHDSQETQYF	TGTGCCAGCAGCCACGACAGTCAAGAGACCCAGTACTTC
TRBV18	NA	TRBD1	TRBJ1-6	CASSRGTGQGDNSPLHF	TGTGCCAGCTCACGCGGGACAGGGCAAGGGGATAATTCACCCCTCCACTTT
TRBV19	NA	TRBD1	TRBJ1-1	CASSIGGQAMRRAFF	TGTGCCAGTAGTATCGGGGGACAGGCGATGAGGAGAGCTTTCTTT
TRBV28	NA	NA	TRBJ1-1	CASSLLGAASLMNTEAFF	TGTGCCAGCAGTTTATTGGGGGCGGCCTCCTTAATGAACACTGAAGCTTTCTTT
TRBV6-6	NA	TRBD2	TRBJ2-1	CASSSNPGSSGGRQFF	TGTGCCAGCAGTTCCAACCCTGGTTCTAGCGGGGGCAGGCAGTTCTTC
TRBV12-5	few	NA	TRBJ1-1	CASRRGLAFF	TGTGCTAGTCGAAGGGGATTAGCTTTCTTT
TRBV18	NA	NA	TRBJ1-5	CASSSDTNQPQHF	TGTGCCAGCTCATCAGACACAAATCAGCCCCAGCATTTT